This passage covers 20 T cell receptor beta chains from one sample sequenced in a study of blood T cell repertoires in COVID-19 (TCRdb year 2020). Receptor amplification or capture employed the immunoSEQ multiplex PCR assay. TCRdb stores this immuneACCESS table with in-frame sequences only. Part of the clones is absent; in the studies checked, under half of the shortfall reflects unresolved V genes, and no reason is known for the rest. This sample comprises a few hundred thousand clones, roughly 87% of them detected only once. The top ten clonotypes cover roughly 2% of the sample. Specimen: peripheral blood. The receptor set was obtained from a woman between 50 and 59 years old who had recovered from COVID-19.

V usage is TRBV25-1 and J usage is TRBJ2-4; D gene ambiguous. The CDR3 sequence is 18 residues long. Trimming left V 1 base short and J 5 bases short, with 21 bases between. The germline V gene encodes CDR1 MGHDK and CDR2 SYGVNS. CDR3 loop: CASSEFQPAVGVQNIQYF. The CDR3 nucleotides are TGTGCCAGCAGTGAATTCCAACCTGCCGTCGGAGTACAAAACATTCAGTACTTC. The whole variable domain, remainder taken from reference TRBV25-1 and TRBJ2-4, is EADIYQTPRYLVIGTGKKITLECSQTMGHDKMYWYQQDPGMELHLIHYSYGVNSTEKGDLSSESTVSRIRTEHFPLTLESARPSHTSQYLCASSEFQPAVGVQNIQYFGAGTRLSVL.

J is TRBJ2-7 and V is TRBV4-2, with D tentatively TRBD1 (6 bases). Per the germline V gene, CDR1 is LGHNA and CDR2 is YNFKEQ. The CDR3 sequence is 14 residues long. V was clipped by 5 bases and J by 7 bases, with 18 bases between them. For the CDR3, the DNA is TGTGCCAGCAGCAAGGGGGAGAGAGGGCGGGAGCAGTACTTC. It is translated as CASSKGERGREQYF.

The chain is built from TRBV5-1 and TRBJ2-7, with D maybe TRBD2 (5 bases). V lost 4 bases and J lost 9, with 17 bases in between. The CDR3 is 13 amino acids. The germline V gene has CDR1 SGHRS and CDR2 YFSETQ. The CDR3 here is CASSQEELGGQYF. The CDR3 DNA reads TGCGCCAGCAGCCAGGAAGAATTAGGAGGGCAGTACTTC.

The V call is TRBV6-5, the J call TRBJ1-2; no clear D. CDR3 length equals 14 residues. Trimming took 4 bases from V and 3 from J, leaving 12 bases between them. In germline, CDR1 is MNHEY, CDR2 SVGAGI. The CDR3 region is CASSSGWADYGYTF. The CDR3 DNA is TGTGCCAGCAGTTCTGGATGGGCTGACTATGGCTACACCTTC.

The rearrangement uses TRBV28 and TRBJ2-3; 10 nucleotides match TRBD2. The CDR3 totals 16 residues. J was trimmed by 4 bases and V by 2 bases; bases with no gene match: 6. Per the germline V gene, CDR1 is MDHEN and CDR2 is SYDVKM. The CDR3 spells CASSLNSGGQADTQYF. CDR3 sequence (DNA): TGTGCCAGCAGTTTAAATAGCGGGGGGCAGGCAGATACGCAGTATTTT.

The V call is TRBV7-9, the J call TRBJ2-7, with TRBD2 identical over 9 bases. Germline V gives CDR1 SEHNR, CDR2 FQNEAQ (reference sequence). V lost 2 bases, J lost 11 bases, and 13 bases stayed unmatched. This CDR3 is 15 amino acids long. The CDR3 DNA reads TGTGCCAGCAGCTTATCACAGGGACTAGCCGAGGTAAAGTACTTC. Translated, it gives CASSLSQGLAEVKYF.

As regards this clone: The sample has other DNA sequences that encode this CDR3 too. This chain links TRBV28 with TRBJ2-5, with 7 bases that match TRBD2. CDR1 MDHEN and CDR2 SYDVKM come from the germline V gene. The CDR3 covers 12 residues. V gave up 4 bases and J gave up 4 bases; unmatched junction bases: 0. CDR3: CASSSGGETQYF. The CDR3 nucleotides read TGTGCCAGCAGTTCGGGAGGAGAGACCCAGTACTTC.

This sequence joins TRBV30 and TRBJ1-2, with D perhaps TRBD1 (6 bases). The V gene lost 4 bases and the J gene lost 6 bases, with 18 bases spanning the gap. CDR1 GTSNPN and CDR2 SVGIG come from the germline V gene (reference sequence). This CDR3 has 14 amino acids. The CDR3 DNA is TGTGCCTGGATACCTCTGGGGGCGAGGCATGGCTACACCTTC. This encodes CAWIPLGARHGYTF.

The rearrangement uses TRBV19 and TRBJ2-1; tentatively, D is TRBD2 (7 bases). Germline CDR1 LNHDA, CDR2 SQIVND (reference sequence). The CDR3 contains 18 residues. Deletions cut 0 bases from V and 5 bases from J, with 20 bases between. The CDR3 nucleotides read TGTGCCAGTAGTATAGATTGGAGGGGGACTACTCCAAACAATGAGCAGTTCTTC. Translation gives CASSIDWRGTTPNNEQFF.

The J gene is TRBJ2-2, the V gene TRBV7-6, with a tentative D call TRBD1 (5 bases). Germline CDR1 and CDR2: SGHVS and FNYEAQ. V was pared by 2 bases and J by 6 bases, with 13 bases between. CDR3 length: 15 residues. The CDR3 reads CASSLISQGSGELFF. The DNA for the CDR3 is TGTGCCAGCAGCTTAATCTCCCAGGGTTCCGGGGAGCTGTTTTTT.

The chain uses TRBV5-1 and TRBJ1-2, with D maybe TRBD1 (5 bases). This CDR3 spans 13 amino acids. Between the trimmed V and J ends, which lost 1 base and 8 bases, there was a span of 12 bases. CDR1 and CDR2 (germline): SGHRS, YFSETQ. CDR3 sequence: CASSLPGERGYTF. The CDR3 DNA sequence: TGCGCCAGCAGCTTGCCGGGGGAGAGGGGCTACACCTTC.

V and J are TRBV5-5 and TRBJ2-6, with D unclear. The V end lost 2 bases, the J end lost 0 bases, and 3 bases lay between the germline ends. Looked up from germline, CDR1 is SGHKS and CDR2 is YYEKEE (reference sequence). The CDR3 runs 14 residues. CDR3 nucleotide sequence: TGTGCCAGCAGCTTCCGCTCTGGGGCCAACGTCCTGACTTTC. Translating it yields CASSFRSGANVLTF.

V is TRBV28 and J is TRBJ1-1; TRBD1 matches 7 bases. V lost 1 base, J lost 6 bases, and 8 bases stayed unmatched. The CDR3 sequence is 15 residues long. The germline V gene encodes CDR1 MDHEN and CDR2 SYDVKM. The CDR3 DNA reads TGTGCCAGCAGTTTATTTACTCCAACAGGGGCTGAAGCTTTCTTT. It yields the protein CASSLFTPTGAEAFF.

The chain employs TRBV25-1 and TRBJ2-1; no definite D call. CDR1 and CDR2 from the germline V gene are MGHDK and SYGVNS. Trimming stripped 1 base from V and 9 bases from J, with 13 bases between. This CDR3 spans 14 amino acids. The DNA of the CDR3 is TGTGCCAGCAGTGAATCCTACGGGTTCACTGAGCAGTTCTTC. Protein: CASSESYGFTEQFF.

In regard to this clone: A junction end diverges from the germline sequence, so it may reflect a read error. The chain employs TRBV7-6 and TRBJ2-2; D may be TRBD2 (5 bases). This CDR3 region has 13 residues. CDR1 and CDR2 (germline): SGHVS, FNYEAQ. The CDR3: CASRLASPGELFF. The CDR3 DNA reads TGTGCCAGCAGATTAGCTAGCCCCGGGGAGCTGTTTTTT.

This clone was recorded once. The chain is built from TRBV7-9 and TRBJ1-5; unclear D gene. Trimming pared 1 base from V and 6 bases from J, leaving 7 bases between. There are 13 residues in the CDR3. Per germline, CDR1 SEHNR and CDR2 FQNEAQ (reference sequence). The CDR3 loop reads CASSLGEAQPQHF. The CDR3 bases are TGTGCCAGCAGCTTAGGGGAGGCTCAGCCCCAGCATTTT.

The chain employs TRBV6-2 or TRBV6-3 and TRBJ2-7, with a tentative D call TRBD2 (5 bases). Germline V gene lookup returns CDR1 MNHEY and CDR2 SVGEGT. The CDR3 runs to 12 residues. Trimming took 1 base from V and 13 from J, leaving 14 bases between them. For the CDR3, the DNA is TGTGCCAGCAGTTACTTTGGTGGGAGCTCCTACTTC. Residues: CASSYFGGSSYF.

The chain links TRBV18 to TRBJ2-7, with TRBD1 identical over 7 bases. Germline values: CDR1 KGHSH, CDR2 LQKENI. The V and J ends lost 4 bases and 6 bases, in that order; junction bases with no gene match: 9. CDR3 size: 14 residues. For the CDR3, the DNA is TGTGCCAGCTCACGGACAGGCCCCGGATCCGAGCAGTACTTC. Residues: CASSRTGPGSEQYF.

The V gene is TRBV6-2 or TRBV6-3, the J gene TRBJ2-7, with 8 bases that match TRBD1. V trimming: 5 bases; J trimming: 3 bases; junction bases outside the gene matches: 6. The CDR3 loop spans 14 amino acids. Germline V gives CDR1 MNHEY, CDR2 SVGEGT. The CDR3 region has the DNA TGTGCCAGCAGTAGGGACAGGCGCTTCTACGAGCAGTACTTC. It is translated as CASSRDRRFYEQYF.

The rearrangement uses TRBV7-9 and TRBJ1-1, with D perhaps matching TRBD1 (6 bases). Trimming pared 7 bases from V and 5 bases from J, leaving 14 bases between. There are 13 residues in the CDR3. CDR1 and CDR2 from the germline V gene are SEHNR and FQNEAQ (reference sequence). The CDR3 region has the DNA TGTGCCAGCAACCTGGACAGTAGGACTGAAGCTTTCTTT. It encodes CASNLDSRTEAFF.